These T cell receptor beta chains were read from a single sample in a study of blood T cell repertoires in COVID-19. Repertoires were generated with immunoSEQ multiplex PCR, while TCRdb's copy carries only in-frame clones and drops some. Here the sample spans about 84,000 clones, about 83% being singletons. The sequencing input was peripheral blood. The receptors were gathered from an elderly woman with acute or convalescent COVID-19. CDR3s include the opening cysteine and the closing phenylalanine or tryptophan. The D gene is left open where the match is weak.

>TRBV15|TRBJ2-1|NA
CATSGWDKDYNEQFF
>TRBV5-1|TRBJ2-1|NA
CASSLLSVYNEQFF
>TRBV6-1|TRBJ2-3|NA
CASSEQRTDTQYF
>TRBV18|TRBJ2-5|TRBD1
CASSPWTGSRETQYF
>TRBV2|TRBJ1-5|NA
CASSVDRLNQPQHF
>TRBV19|TRBJ2-7|NA
CASSKGGRSYEQYF
>TRBV7-9|TRBJ2-3|TRBD2
CASSLGRTSVPDTQYF
>TRBV5-4|TRBJ1-5|NA
CASSLRGNDQPQHF
>TRBV4-2|TRBJ2-2|TRBD1
CASSQVGTGGQGGELFF
>TRBV5-4|TRBJ2-7|TRBD2
CASSLAVGGSREQYF
>TRBV10-2|TRBJ2-1|TRBD2
CASSLTSGRKKGEQFF
>TRBV2|TRBJ2-3|NA
CASSDPRGKDTQYF
>TRBV28|TRBJ2-1|NA
CASSLYRTDDDEQFF
>TRBV19|TRBJ1-1|NA
CASREQGYQNTEAFF
>TRBV7-9|TRBJ2-7|TRBD1
CASTGGQGEFYEQYF
>TRBV27|TRBJ2-5|NA
CASSSYQETQYF
>TRBV6-5|TRBJ2-4|NA
CASSPRTAGKNIQYF
>TRBV5-4|TRBJ1-6|TRBD1
CASSWGQNNSPLHF
>TRBV6-4|TRBJ1-2|NA
CASSKREGVGGYTF
>TRBV11-2|TRBJ2-7|NA
CASSLALTGSEQYF
>TRBV28|TRBJ2-2|TRBD2
CASRMGGGTGELFF
>TRBV12-3/TRBV12-4|TRBJ2-2|NA
CASPGTITGELFF
>TRBV19|TRBJ1-2|TRBD1
CASSPPWDRYGYTF
>TRBV4-2|TRBJ2-7|TRBD2
CASSQGLAGAPYEQYF
>TRBV2|TRBJ2-5|TRBD1
CAIDRGRETQYF
>TRBV24-1|TRBJ1-3|TRBD1
CATPGQGASGNTIYF
>TRBV24-1|TRBJ2-1|NA
CATSGSLNEQFF
>TRBV5-4|TRBJ2-1|NA
CASSGRAGSYNEQFF
>TRBV6-8|TRBJ2-1|TRBD2
CASTLDLREGPGNEQFF
>TRBV19|TRBJ2-7|TRBD2
CASSRTRMDYEQYF
>TRBV7-2|TRBJ2-1|TRBD2
CASSLETSGRGTDEQFF
>TRBV11-3|TRBJ2-7|TRBD2
CASSQGLAGIYEQYF
>TRBV5-4|TRBJ1-1|NA
CASIERGGKTEAFF
>TRBV7-2|TRBJ2-3|TRBD2
CASSSLGAGGRPDTQYF
>TRBV6-1|TRBJ1-4|NA
CASSETGLVKLFF
>TRBV3-1/TRBV3-2|TRBJ2-6|NA
CASSRRGPGANVLTF
>TRBV28|TRBJ2-2|TRBD1
CASTPGQVTGELFF
>TRBV15|TRBJ1-6|NA
CATSRDNGGDSPLHF
>TRBV6-6|TRBJ1-2|TRBD1
CASSLWPPGQGKGGYTF
>TRBV18|TRBJ2-5|NA
CASSPRQEQETQYF
>TRBV27|TRBJ2-1|NA
CASSTRLRTSYNEQFF
>TRBV19|TRBJ2-2|TRBD1
CASSIGQGGTGELFF
>TRBV10-1|TRBJ2-1|TRBD1
CASSEARGHNEQFF
>TRBV12-3/TRBV12-4|TRBJ1-1|NA
CASNADRKGEAFF
>TRBV6-2/TRBV6-3|TRBJ2-4|TRBD2
CASSPGGSGKNIQYF
>TRBV24-1|TRBJ2-1|TRBD2
CATSDVMAGANNEQFF